The T cell receptor (beta chain) under discussion was sequenced for a study of early T cells in non-severe SARS-CoV-2 infection. Study at large: Sequencing was performed on bulk RNA from unsorted whole blood, leaving chains unpaired.

Study-wide results and caveats: Using VDJdb, the matching emphasized anti-spike CD8 responses while missing private and CD4 specificities.

Unique molecular identifiers tagged individual cDNA molecules. Using its own MiXCR run on the 5' RACE reads, TCRdb lists one record per CDR3 protein. The sample yields roughly 83,000 distinct CDR3 sequences, under 11% seen once. Remarks on this clonotype: Its antigen is currently unknown.

The starting material was whole blood, obtained at baseline. This clonotype was obtained from an adult who was a healthcare worker with PCR-confirmed SARS-CoV-2 infection or an uninfected control (not recorded which).

CDR3 DNA sequence: TGTGCCAGCAGCTTAGGAGAATATAATTCACCCCTCCACTTT. It specifies CASSLGEYNSPLHF. The V call is TRBV13, the J call TRBJ1-6; D ambiguous. V was clipped by 0 bases and J by 4 bases, with 4 bases between them. The CDR3 runs to 14 residues. The germline CDR1 and CDR2 sequences are PRHDT and FYEKMQ (reference sequence).